The 23 T cell receptor beta chains below come from one sample, sequenced in a study of blood T cell repertoires in COVID-19. The assay was immunoSEQ multiplex PCR, and TCRdb's table has in-frame clones only and misses some. The sample has about 130,000 clones; less than 90% are singletons. The sequencing sample was made of PBMCs or T cells enriched from blood (not recorded which). Every receptor here comes from a woman in her 50s who had recovered from COVID-19.

The chain combines TRBV5-1 with TRBJ1-5, with a possible D match to TRBD1 (5 bases). Germline values: CDR1 SGHRS, CDR2 YFSETQ. V shed 0 bases and J shed 2 bases, with 9 bases lying between them. This CDR3 is built from 15 residues. The CDR3 DNA is TGCGCCAGCAGCTTGGAGGGGCCCGGCAATCAGCCCCAGCATTTT. It codes for CASSLEGPGNQPQHF.

This chain links TRBV9 with TRBJ2-1; weak D call: TRBD2 (5 bases). Trimming removed 0 bases from V and 3 bases from J, with 7 bases in between. The CDR3 covers 14 residues. The germline V gene encodes CDR1 SGDLS and CDR2 YYNGEE. The CDR3 bases are TGTGCCAGCAGCGTAGCGGGGAGCTACAATGAGCAGTTCTTC. Amino acids: CASSVAGSYNEQFF.

The chain has TRBV6-1 and TRBJ1-5; TRBD1 matches 7 bases. Trimming took 3 bases from V and 6 from J; bases not matched to a gene: 8. This CDR3 region has 15 residues. Looked up from germline, CDR1 is MNHNS and CDR2 is SASEGT. The DNA for the CDR3 is TGTGCCAGCAGTGACCGGGAAGGGGGCCGTCAGCCCCAGCATTTT. Its protein is CASSDREGGRQPQHF.

This clone was found once. The chain uses TRBV6-1 and TRBJ1-4; tentative D call: TRBD1 (5 bases). This CDR3 has 16 amino acids. V shed 4 bases and J shed 1 base, with 13 bases lying between them. Germline CDR1 is MNHNS and CDR2 is SASEGT. CDR3 DNA: TGTGCCAGCAGTGCCATCCGGGGGAGAACTAATGAAAAACTGTTTTTT. Protein sequence: CASSAIRGRTNEKLFF.

This sequence joins TRBV7-2 and TRBJ2-5; D is perhaps TRBD2 (5 bases). Germline CDR1 SGHTA, CDR2 FQGNSA. The V end was cut by 5 bases, the J end by 2 bases, with 12 bases between. The CDR3 sequence is 14 residues long. CDR3 DNA: TGTGCCAGCAGCATGTACGGGGATCAAGAGACCCAGTACTTC. This encodes CASSMYGDQETQYF. Together with reference TRBV7-2 and TRBJ2-5, the CDR3 gives the full variable domain: GAGVSQSPSNKVTEKGKDVELRCDPISGHTALYWYRQSLGQGLEFLIYFQGNSAPDKSGLPSDRFSAERTGGSVSTLTIQRTQQEDSAVYLCASSMYGDQETQYFGPGTRLLVL.

V is TRBV7-9 and J is TRBJ2-7; D is unclear. Trimming removed 0 bases from V and 5 bases from J, with 8 bases in between. The germline V gene has CDR1 SEHNR and CDR2 FQNEAQ (reference sequence). The CDR3 runs to 13 residues. CDR3 bases: TGTGCCAGCAGCTTAGCGTCTCGGGACGAGCAGTACTTC. As protein: CASSLASRDEQYF.

The chain recombines TRBV11-2 with TRBJ1-1; 9 bases line up with TRBD1. In germline, CDR1 is SGHAT, CDR2 FQNNGV. V lost 1 base, J lost 1 base, and 4 bases stayed unmatched. The length of the CDR3 is 16 residues. CDR3 sequence reads: CASSLGRGQGNTEAFF. CDR3 coding DNA: TGTGCCAGCAGCTTAGGCCGGGGACAGGGGAACACTGAAGCTTTCTTT.

The chain uses TRBV7-8 and TRBJ1-1; D unresolved. Germline loops: CDR1 SGHVS, CDR2 FQNEAQ. The CDR3 runs 16 residues. The V and J ends lost 2 bases and 4 bases respectively, with 17 bases between them. CDR3 loop: CASSLTEGMVRTEAFF. The CDR3 nucleotides read TGTGCCAGCAGCTTAACTGAGGGAATGGTTCGCACTGAAGCTTTCTTT.

The chain joins TRBV5-1 to TRBJ2-5; 9 nucleotides align to TRBD1. Germline V gives CDR1 SGHRS, CDR2 YFSETQ. The CDR3 spans 15 residues. The V gene end was trimmed by 3 bases and the J gene end by 2 bases; junction bases not matched to a gene: 5. CDR3 nucleotides: TGCGCCAGCAGCTCCGGACAGGGGCCTCAAGAGACCCAGTACTTC. Translated: CASSSGQGPQETQYF.

The sample holds a few counts of this clone. CDR3 DNA sequence: TGCGCCAGCAGCTCCACCACAGGGGGCTTTGGCTATGGCTACACCTTC. As protein: CASSSTTGGFGYGYTF. This chain joins TRBV5-1 and TRBJ1-2; 9 nucleotides match TRBD1. This CDR3 is 16 amino acids long. Per germline, CDR1 SGHRS and CDR2 YFSETQ. Trimming removed 3 bases from V and 4 bases from J; junction bases left unmatched: 10.

The chain's CDR3 is CASQQPPGQGYNQPQHF. CDR3 nucleotide sequence: TGTGCCAGTCAACAGCCTCCGGGACAGGGGTACAATCAGCCCCAGCATTTT. The V and J genes are TRBV19 and TRBJ1-5, with 10 bases that match TRBD1. The CDR3 sequence is 17 residues long. The trim removed 8 bases at V and 3 bases at J, leaving 13 bases unmatched. The germline V gene has CDR1 LNHDA and CDR2 SQIVND (reference sequence).

The chain combines TRBV4-1 with TRBJ2-7; D is unresolved. The CDR3 runs 14 residues. Germline CDR1 reads MGHRA; CDR2 reads YSYEKL. V lost 0 bases to trimming and J lost 7 bases, with 13 bases between them. The CDR3 coding sequence is TGCGCCAGCAGCCAAGATCCCAGATCGCCAGAGCAGTACTTC. Protein sequence: CASSQDPRSPEQYF.

This sequence joins TRBV3-1 (or the pseudogene TRBV3-2) and TRBJ1-4, with D unclear. Trimming stripped 4 bases from V and 8 bases from J, with 17 bases between. The CDR3 runs to 15 residues. The germline V gene has CDR1 LGHDT and CDR2 YNNKEL (reference sequence). The CDR3 nucleotides are TGTGCCAGCAGCCCGGGCGGGTCGGCCCGCGAAAAACTGTTTTTT. This gives the protein CASSPGGSAREKLFF.

This clone occurred a few times. The rearrangement uses TRBV18 and TRBJ1-3, with TRBD1 identical over 9 bases. Germline trimming cut 3 bases from V and 1 base from J; bases unmatched to any gene: 10. The CDR3 contains 18 residues. Germline CDR1 and CDR2: KGHSH and LQKENI. Written as DNA, the CDR3 is TGTGCCAGCTCACCCGTCATCCCGGGACAGGGATCTGGAAACACCATATATTTT. Its translation is CASSPVIPGQGSGNTIYF.

In this sample, this clone turned up once. The chain couples TRBV7-2 to TRBJ1-2; a weak D match, TRBD1 (5 bases). CDR1 is SGHTA, CDR2 FQGNSA, per germline. This CDR3 is 16 amino acids long. The ends were cut back, 3 bases at V and 0 bases at J, with 14 bases in the middle. CDR3 sequence (DNA): TGTGCCAGCAGCTTGGAGGGGTTGGGGACTAACTATGGCTACACCTTC. Residues: CASSLEGLGTNYGYTF.

The rearrangement links TRBV5-1 to TRBJ1-6, with TRBD1 matching over 9 bases. Per the germline V gene, CDR1 is SGHRS and CDR2 is YFSETQ. J lost 1 base, V lost 4 bases, and 9 bases had no gene match. This CDR3 spans 18 amino acids. CDR3 bases: TGCGCCAGCAGCCCGGGACAGGGTGAACCTTCCTATAATTCACCCCTCCACTTT. Protein: CASSPGQGEPSYNSPLHF.

The chain combines TRBV5-6 with TRBJ1-6; 8 bases fit TRBD1. The CDR3 sequence is 18 residues long. Germline loops: CDR1 SGHDT, CDR2 YYEEEE. Germline trimming cut 4 bases from V and 1 base from J; bases unmatched to any gene: 10. The CDR3 bases are TGTGCCAGCAGCCCGGAAGGACAGGGAACATCCTATAATTCACCCCTCCACTTT. Amino acid sequence: CASSPEGQGTSYNSPLHF.

J is TRBJ1-6 and V is TRBV24-1, with D tentatively TRBD1 (6 bases). This CDR3 region has 21 residues. V lost 4 bases, J lost 0 bases, and 24 bases lay in between. From germline, CDR1 is KGHDR and CDR2 SFDVKD. The CDR3 region has the DNA TGTGCCACCAGTGAAGCTACAGGGCAACGGAAGCCTACCTCCTATAATTCACCCCTCCACTTT. Amino acid sequence: CATSEATGQRKPTSYNSPLHF.

This CDR3 is CASSPGGSPFNQPQHF. The CDR3 DNA sequence: TGTGCCAGCAGCCCCGGGGGGAGCCCTTTTAATCAGCCCCAGCATTTT. This chain links TRBV7-9 with TRBJ1-5, with a tentative D call TRBD1 (5 bases). Trimming took off 5 bases at V and 4 bases at J, with 18 bases between the two ends. Germline V gene lookup returns CDR1 SEHNR and CDR2 FQNEAQ (reference sequence). The CDR3 length is 16 residues. The full variable domain, with the rest looked up from reference TRBV7-9 and TRBJ1-5, is DTGVSQNPRHKITKRGQNVTFRCDPISEHNRLYWYRQTLGQGPEFLTYFQNEAQLEKSRLLSDRFSAERPKGSFSTLEIQRTEQGDSAMYLCASSPGGSPFNQPQHFGDGTRLSIL.

The chain recombines TRBV30 with TRBJ2-3, with a possible D match to TRBD2 (7 bases). The CDR3 loop spans 15 amino acids. CDR1 GTSNPN and CDR2 SVGIG come from the germline V gene (reference sequence). Trimming removed 1 base at V and 2 bases at J, with 13 bases between. CDR3 region: CAWSEGGALTDTQYF. CDR3 nucleotides: TGTGCCTGGAGTGAAGGGGGGGCGCTCACAGATACGCAGTATTTT.

The gene calls are TRBV7-3 and TRBJ2-1; D is perhaps TRBD2 (5 bases). Trimming pared 4 bases from V and 2 bases from J, leaving 12 bases between. CDR3 length: 15 residues. From germline, CDR1 is SGHTA and CDR2 FQGTGA. CDR3 residues: CASSYRTLTYNEQFF. The CDR3 DNA reads TGTGCCAGCAGCTACCGGACTCTAACCTACAATGAGCAGTTCTTC.

This clone was observed a single time. V gene TRBV6-5 combines with J gene TRBJ2-5, with TRBD2 matching 11 bases. The V gene's germline CDR1 is MNHEY and CDR2 SVGAGI. After removal of 5 bases from V and 4 bases from J, the junction contained 3 bases not matched to a gene. The CDR3 runs 14 residues. For the CDR3, the DNA is TGTGCCAGCAGTCTAGCGGGGGGAGGAGAGACCCAGTACTTC. Residues: CASSLAGGGETQYF.

Only a few counts were recorded for this clone. V gene TRBV6-6 combines with J gene TRBJ2-7, with 10 bases identical to TRBD1. After removal of 0 bases from V and 5 bases from J, the junction contained 4 bases not matched to a gene. Germline V gene lookup returns CDR1 MNHNY and CDR2 SVGAGI (reference sequence). The CDR3 has 15 residues. The CDR3, as DNA: TGTGCCAGCAGTTACTCCGGGACAGGGGTCGACGAGCAGTACTTC. It encodes CASSYSGTGVDEQYF.